The 5 T cell receptor beta chains below all came from one sample that was sequenced in a study of T-cell reconstitution after alpha-beta-depleted transplantation in children. Researchers prepared the TCRbeta library using unique molecular identifiers, the study reports. TCRdb processed the PCR reads anew with MiXCR; each CDR3 protein has one entry. Of approximately 200,000 distinct CDR3 sequences in the sample, more than 12% were seen once. The sequences come from PBMCs from the stem cell graft donor, collected from the stem cell graft. The receptor source for this set is a human donor who donated a stem cell graft to a child with acute lymphoblastic leukemia.

This clonotype was observed many times. The V gene is TRBV28, the J gene TRBJ2-7; D not resolved. The CDR3 contains 10 residues. V shed 8 bases and J shed 2 bases, with 4 bases lying between them. Germline assignment: CDR1 MDHEN and CDR2 SYDVKM. The CDR3 is CASGAYEQYF. The CDR3, as DNA: TGTGCCAGCGGAGCCTACGAGCAGTACTTC.

Concerning this clonotype itself: A much bigger clone sits one base away, suggesting this may be a read error. The CDR3 does not close with the conserved phenylalanine or tryptophan, likely indicating a read error. V and J are TRBV20-1 and TRBJ2-7; tentatively, D is TRBD2 (5 bases). This CDR3 is 14 amino acids long. Deletions cut 3 bases from V and 4 bases from J, with 16 bases between. Germline V gene data show CDR1 as DFQATT and CDR2 as SNEGSKA (reference sequence). The CDR3 DNA follows: TGCAGTGCTAGTTTCAGAGGGATAGAATACGAGCAGTACTTG. This translates into CSASFRGIEYEQYL.

This clonotype was seen many times. The CDR3 here is CASSLREGRFYNEQFF. The DNA of the CDR3 is TGTGCCAGCAGCTTGAGGGAGGGGAGATTCTACAATGAGCAGTTCTTC. The chain recombines TRBV5-6 with TRBJ2-1, with 7 bases fitting TRBD2. V was clipped by 1 base and J by 3 bases; unmatched bases: 7. CDR3 length: 16 residues. Germline V CDR1 and CDR2: SGHDT, YYEEEE.

The chain combines TRBV7-9 with TRBJ2-5; 10 bases line up with TRBD2. Trimming at V came to 3 bases and at J to 5 bases, leaving 6 bases not matched to a gene. The germline gives CDR1 SEHNR, CDR2 FQNEAQ (reference sequence). The CDR3 extends over 15 amino acids. The CDR3 DNA sequence: TGTGCCAGCAGCTTCCTAGCGGGAGCTATGGAGACCCAGTACTTC. Protein product: CASSFLAGAMETQYF.

This clonotype appeared many times. The chain is built from TRBV12-3 or TRBV12-4 and TRBJ1-4; 8 bases map to TRBD1. V lost 6 bases and J lost 4; bases outside the gene matches: 4. The length of the CDR3 is 14 residues. For the CDR3, the DNA is TGTGCCAGCAGCCCAGGGGGCCGTAATGAAAAACTGTTTTTT. The encoded protein is CASSPGGRNEKLFF.